A single sample is the source of the 10 T cell receptor beta chains below, sequenced in a study of CD8 T cells in Susac syndrome. Random-hexamer reverse transcription was applied to roughly 0.5 to 1 ug RNA. TCRdb used MiXCR to reprocess the immunoSEQ multiplex PCR reads, holding one entry per CDR3 protein. The sample lists under 150,000 distinct CDR3 sequences, 94% occurring once. The sequenced sample consisted of CD4+ T cells from PBMCs. Receptor source: a human donor with multiple sclerosis.

The chain joins TRBV7-9 to TRBJ1-1, with 8 bases matching TRBD1. From germline, CDR1 is SEHNR and CDR2 FQNEAQ (reference sequence). This CDR3 comprises 14 residues. The V segment lost 1 base and the J segment 5 bases; nucleotides outside the gene matches: 3. The CDR3 DNA is TGTGCCAGCAGCTTAGACAGGGGGGGTACTGAAGCTTTCTTT. Its translation: CASSLDRGGTEAFF.

The genes are TRBV10-3 and TRBJ1-2; TRBD1 is a possible D gene (5 bases). The CDR3 has 16 amino acids. Germline CDR1 is ENHRY and CDR2 is SYGVKD. Trimming cost V 3 bases and J 8 bases, with 22 bases left between them. The CDR3 loop is CAISDLTVAHYWGYTF. The CDR3 nucleotides read TGTGCCATCAGTGATCTGACAGTCGCCCACTATTGGGGCTACACCTTC.

V gene TRBV6-2 or TRBV6-3 combines with J gene TRBJ1-2; no definite D call. The V end was cut by 8 bases, the J end by 7 bases, with 11 bases between. Germline V gene lookup returns CDR1 MNHEY and CDR2 SVGEGT. The CDR3 has 11 residues. The CDR3 nucleotides are TGTGCCAGCCGGACCGCGCCTGGCTACACCTTC. This codes for CASRTAPGYTF.

The rearrangement uses TRBV6-5 and TRBJ2-7; D might be TRBD1 (8 bases). This CDR3 has 13 amino acids. Germline V gene lookup returns CDR1 MNHEY and CDR2 SVGAGI. V was trimmed by 6 bases and J by 5 bases, leaving 14 bases between them. CDR3 region: CASRYRGGDEQYF. The CDR3, as DNA: TGTGCCAGCAGGTACAGGGGGGGCGACGAGCAGTACTTC.

The count of this clonotype is one. The CDR3 nucleotides read TGTGCCAGCAGTTTTGGCGGGAGAGGCACAGATACGCAGTATTTT. Amino acid sequence: CASSFGGRGTDTQYF. V gene TRBV27 combines with J gene TRBJ2-3, with TRBD2 identical over 7 bases. The germline V gene encodes CDR1 MNHEY and CDR2 SMNVEV (reference sequence). This CDR3 is 15 amino acids long. Unmatched junction bases numbered 4, after V lost 3 bases and J lost 1 base.

The chain uses TRBV7-2 and TRBJ1-1, with TRBD1 as a possible D gene (6 bases). The CDR3 spans 14 residues. Germline values: CDR1 SGHTA, CDR2 FQGNSA. With 5 bases removed from V and 4 bases from J, the gap between germline ends came to 14 bases. The CDR3 nucleotides are TGTGCCAGCAGCGCAAGACAGGCTCCCACTGAAGCTTTCTTT. It specifies CASSARQAPTEAFF.

The rearrangement links TRBV9 to TRBJ2-7; a weak D match, TRBD1 (7 bases). Germline lookup yields CDR1 SGDLS and CDR2 YYNGEE. Trimming shortened V by 4 bases and J by 1 base, and 18 bases separated the two germline ends. This CDR3 is 16 amino acids long. The CDR3 DNA sequence: TGTGCCAGCAGCCCCCAGGGGGGACTGGGTTCCTACGAGCAGTACTTC. Amino acids: CASSPQGGLGSYEQYF. Full variable domain (remainder filled in from reference TRBV9 and TRBJ2-7): DSGVTQTPKHLITATGQRVTLRCSPRSGDLSVYWYQQSLDQGLQFLIQYYNGEERAKGNILERFSAQQFPDLHSELNLSSLELGDSALYFCASSPQGGLGSYEQYFGPGTRLTVT.

The chain has TRBV13 and TRBJ2-1; 14 nucleotides agree with TRBD2. Germline assignment: CDR1 PRHDT and CDR2 FYEKMQ (reference sequence). The V and J ends lost 5 bases and 7 bases, in that order; junction bases with no gene match: 10. There are 17 residues in the CDR3. CDR3 region: CASSPRLAGGPGNEQFF. CDR3 sequence (DNA): TGTGCCAGCAGCCCCCGACTAGCGGGAGGGCCAGGGAATGAGCAGTTCTTC.

This CDR3 reads CASSQASGYTF. The CDR3, as DNA: TGTGCCAGCAGCCAAGCTTCTGGCTACACCTTC. The chain combines TRBV3-1 with TRBJ1-2; D is undetermined. Trimming took off 1 base at V and 7 bases at J, with 4 bases between the two ends. The CDR3 totals 11 residues. In germline, CDR1 is LGHDT, CDR2 YNNKEL (reference sequence).

The gene calls are TRBV6-1 and TRBJ2-7; D tentatively fits TRBD1 or TRBD2 (6 bases each). V was shortened by 2 bases and J by 2 bases, with 13 bases between the two germline ends. The germline CDR1 and CDR2 sequences are MNHNS and SASEGT. The CDR3 extends over 15 amino acids. CDR3 nucleotides: TGTGCCAGCAGTGAATCGCGGGACACCACCTACGAGCAGTACTTC. It yields the protein CASSESRDTTYEQYF.